This entry lists 24 T cell receptor beta chains sequenced from one sample in a study of cytomegalovirus exposure and HLA in healthy donors. The study ran its PCR with 60 Vbeta and 13 Jbeta primers. The protocol was immunoSEQ multiplex PCR, while the TCRdb copy is restricted to in-frame clones and leaves out a portion. The sample comprises roughly 200,000 clones, around 74% of which are singletons, and roughly 1.4% rests with the top ten. The specimen sequenced was PBMCs. The receptors shown here come from a girl between 5 and 17 years old in good health and CMV-seropositive.

V and J are TRBV7-2 and TRBJ2-7, with a weak D call TRBD1 (6 bases). Per germline, CDR1 SGHTA and CDR2 FQGNSA. V lost 4 bases, J lost 2 bases, and 18 bases lay in between. CDR3 length equals 16 residues. CDR3 loop: CASSSPWGHRAYEQYF. DNA of the CDR3: TGTGCCAGCAGCTCGCCGTGGGGACACAGAGCCTACGAGCAGTACTTC.

This clone was counted once. V is TRBV9 and J is TRBJ2-2, with 10 bases aligning to TRBD2. The V and J ends lost 4 bases and 2 bases, in that order; junction bases with no gene match: 8. The CDR3 loop spans 17 amino acids. Looked up from germline, CDR1 is SGDLS and CDR2 is YYNGEE. The CDR3 DNA sequence: TGTGCCAGCAGCTCTCAGCGGGGGGGTATAAACACCGGGGAGCTGTTTTTT. Amino acid sequence: CASSSQRGGINTGELFF. Full variable domain (rest looked up from reference TRBV9 and TRBJ2-2): DSGVTQTPKHLITATGQRVTLRCSPRSGDLSVYWYQQSLDQGLQFLIQYYNGEERAKGNILERFSAQQFPDLHSELNLSSLELGDSALYFCASSSQRGGINTGELFFGEGSRLTVL.

This chain links TRBV18 with TRBJ2-6, with a possible D match to TRBD1 (6 bases). The ends were cut back, 1 base at V and 0 bases at J, with 16 bases in the middle. The germline V gene encodes CDR1 KGHSH and CDR2 LQKENI. CDR3 size: 19 residues. In DNA form, the CDR3 reads TGTGCCAGCTCACCACTCGGACAGACTCCAGGCTCTGGGGCCAACGTCCTGACTTTC. This gives the protein CASSPLGQTPGSGANVLTF.

The chain carries TRBV30 and TRBJ2-3; 7 bases agree with TRBD2. CDR3 length: 19 residues. J lost 1 base, V lost 5 bases, and 21 bases had no gene match. Germline V gene data show CDR1 as GTSNPN and CDR2 as SVGIG (reference sequence). The CDR3 coding sequence is TGTGCCTGGCCTACATCGACTAGCCTGGGGGAAGGAGGCACAGATACGCAGTATTTT. Protein: CAWPTSTSLGEGGTDTQYF. Looking up the rest from reference TRBV30 and TRBJ2-3 gives the full variable domain: SQTIHQWPATLVQPVGSPLSLECTVEGTSNPNLYWYRQAAGRGLQLLFYSVGIGQISSEVPQNLSASRPQDRQFILSSKKLLLSDSGFYLCAWPTSTSLGEGGTDTQYFGPGTRLTVL.

This clone has only a few counts. The chain is built from TRBV5-5 and TRBJ2-5; TRBD2 matches 11 bases. Unmatched junction bases numbered 6, after V lost 5 bases and J lost 3 bases. Germline loops: CDR1 SGHKS, CDR2 YYEKEE (reference sequence). This CDR3 contains 15 residues. Here the CDR3 reads CASRGGLAAKETQYF. As DNA, the CDR3 is TGTGCCAGCAGGGGGGGACTAGCGGCCAAAGAGACCCAGTACTTC.

This clone was seen only a few times. The CDR3 protein is CASSFNFQETQYF. DNA of the CDR3: TGCGCCAGCAGCTTTAACTTCCAAGAGACCCAGTACTTC. The rearrangement joins TRBV5-1 to TRBJ2-5; the D is unclear. Germline values: CDR1 SGHRS, CDR2 YFSETQ. The CDR3 totals 13 residues. V lost 2 bases and J 1 base, leaving 6 bases between the germline ends.

The chain couples TRBV9 to TRBJ1-2, with D tentatively TRBD1 (6 bases). Germline V gene lookup returns CDR1 SGDLS and CDR2 YYNGEE. V was shortened by 3 bases and J by 6 bases, with 9 bases between the two germline ends. This CDR3 has 12 amino acids. The CDR3 reads CASSGSGDGYTF. The CDR3 DNA reads TGTGCCAGCAGCGGTTCAGGGGATGGCTACACCTTC.

The table lists this clone with a few counts. The chain uses TRBV7-2 and TRBJ1-5, with 9 nucleotides matching TRBD1. Germline-derived CDR1 and CDR2 are SGHTA and FQGNSA. J was trimmed by 7 bases and V by 6 bases; bases with no gene match: 4. This CDR3 comprises 13 residues. The CDR3 bases are TGTGCCAGCAGTTACAGGGGGCAACAGCCCCAGCATTTT. This gives the protein CASSYRGQQPQHF.

In its sample, this clone was seen once. In DNA form, the CDR3 reads TGTGCAGCGGGACAGGGCATTCGGGAGACCCAGTACTTC. Protein sequence: CAAGQGIRETQYF. The V and J genes are TRBV6-5 and TRBJ2-5, with 9 bases fitting TRBD1. The V gene's germline CDR1 is MNHEY and CDR2 SVGAGI. This CDR3 comprises 13 residues.

V gene TRBV6-1 combines with J gene TRBJ2-7, with 8 positions matching TRBD1. J lost 6 bases, V lost 5 bases, and 12 bases had no gene match. The CDR3 runs to 15 residues. The germline V gene has CDR1 MNHNS and CDR2 SASEGT. CDR3 coding DNA: TGTGCCAGCAGTCCCCCGACAGGGGCAGGAACCGAGCAGTACTTC. Residues: CASSPPTGAGTEQYF.

The chain uses TRBV11-2 and TRBJ1-1; 10 bases match TRBD1. The CDR3 is 16 residues long. The germline V gene has CDR1 SGHAT and CDR2 FQNNGV. V was pared by 5 bases and J by 0 bases, with 6 bases of the junction left unmatched. CDR3 bases: TGTGCCAGCAGCCCCGGGACAGGGGCGATGAACACTGAAGCTTTCTTT. This gives the protein CASSPGTGAMNTEAFF.

The CDR3 region has the DNA TGTGCCAGCAGAACAGGGTTGACTGAAGCTTTCTTT. This codes for CASRTGLTEAFF. V is TRBV6-5 and J is TRBJ1-1, with a tentative D call TRBD1 (6 bases). Per germline, CDR1 MNHEY and CDR2 SVGAGI. This CDR3 spans 12 amino acids. V was shortened by 6 bases and J by 5 bases, with 10 bases between the two germline ends.

The sample holds one count of this clone. The V call is TRBV10-3, the J call TRBJ1-4; D is undetermined. CDR3 length equals 15 residues. The germline gives CDR1 ENHRY, CDR2 SYGVKD. V was shortened by 7 bases and J by 6 bases, with 18 bases between the two germline ends. For the CDR3, the DNA is TGTGCCATCACCGGCACGGGTTTGAGGGATGAAAAACTGTTTTTT. This encodes CAITGTGLRDEKLFF.

This clone was observed a few times. This sequence joins TRBV6-5 and TRBJ2-5; D uncertain. CDR1 and CDR2 from the germline V gene are MNHEY and SVGAGI. This CDR3 contains 12 residues. V was cut by 4 bases and J by 5 bases, with 8 bases left in between. CDR3 DNA: TGTGCCAGCAGTTGGCCGTGGGAGACCCAGTACTTC. It yields the protein CASSWPWETQYF.

This clone was seen a single time. This chain joins TRBV7-9 and TRBJ1-5; 8 positions match TRBD1. With V trimmed by 5 bases and J by 2 bases, 2 bases remained unmatched. The germline CDR1 and CDR2 sequences are SEHNR and FQNEAQ (reference sequence). The CDR3 runs to 14 residues. This CDR3 is CASSTTGGNQPQHF. Here the CDR3 DNA reads TGTGCCAGCAGCACGACAGGGGGCAATCAGCCCCAGCATTTT.

The chain combines TRBV25-1 with TRBJ1-1; D is uncertain. Germline V gene lookup returns CDR1 MGHDK and CDR2 SYGVNS. Deletions cut 4 bases from V and 1 base from J, with 10 bases between. The CDR3 is made up of 14 amino acids. CDR3 loop: CASSVRHPNTEAFF. Written as DNA, the CDR3 is TGTGCCAGCAGTGTGAGACACCCGAACACTGAAGCTTTCTTT.

The chain recombines TRBV30 with TRBJ2-5; 15 bases map to TRBD2. Unmatched junction bases numbered 8, after V lost 1 base and J lost 5 bases. The CDR3 runs to 17 residues. Germline CDR1 and CDR2: GTSNPN and SVGIG (reference sequence). CDR3 bases: TGTGCCTGGAGTGCCTCACGGACTAGCGGGGGGGTGGAGACCCAGTACTTC. Protein sequence: CAWSASRTSGGVETQYF.

This sequence joins TRBV4-1 and TRBJ2-3; D gene unclear. The CDR3 spans 15 residues. From germline, CDR1 is MGHRA and CDR2 YSYEKL. Trimming stripped 0 bases from V and 0 bases from J, with 7 bases between. The DNA of the CDR3 is TGCGCCAGCAGCCAAGATTGGCTGAGCACAGATACGCAGTATTTT. Protein sequence: CASSQDWLSTDTQYF.

This chain joins TRBV4-1 and TRBJ2-7; 9 bases line up with TRBD1. V lost 4 bases and J lost 1; bases outside the gene matches: 11. Germline values: CDR1 MGHRA, CDR2 YSYEKL. The CDR3 is made up of 17 amino acids. The CDR3 DNA follows: TGCGCCAGCAGCCCTATCCAGCCCGGGACAGGGTCCTACGAGCAGTACTTC. This sequence encodes CASSPIQPGTGSYEQYF.

This clone showed up just a few times. The J gene is TRBJ2-2, the V gene TRBV5-4, with TRBD2 as a possible D gene (5 bases). Germline V gene sequence: CDR1 SGHNT, CDR2 YYREEE (reference sequence). The V end was cut by 0 bases, the J end by 6 bases, with 9 bases between. The CDR3 is 14 amino acids. For the CDR3, the DNA is TGTGCCAGCAGCTTGGCCGGGATCCCCGGGGAGCTGTTTTTT. It encodes CASSLAGIPGELFF.

This clone was counted between two and nine times. The rearrangement joins TRBV7-2 to TRBJ2-5; 7 bases agree with TRBD2. V shed 4 bases, J shed 5 bases, and the junction held 13 bases outside the gene matches. Germline assignment: CDR1 SGHTA and CDR2 FQGNSA. This CDR3 comprises 16 residues. The DNA of the CDR3 is TGTGCCAGCAGCTCCTCCCAGACTTGGGGGGGGGAGACCCAGTACTTC. It is translated as CASSSSQTWGGETQYF.

V gene TRBV4-3 combines with J gene TRBJ2-1; 8 nucleotides line up with TRBD2. Losses at the gene ends were 1 base for V and 0 bases for J; bases not matched to a gene: 14. The germline CDR1 and CDR2 sequences are LGHNA and YSLEER. The CDR3 has 20 amino acids. CDR3 residues: CASSQVIASGGWSSYNEQFF. CDR3 bases: TGCGCCAGCAGCCAAGTTATCGCCAGCGGGGGATGGAGCTCCTACAATGAGCAGTTCTTC.

The rearrangement joins TRBV4-3 to TRBJ1-6; 9 bases fit TRBD1. The CDR3 is 16 residues long. Germline lookup yields CDR1 LGHNA and CDR2 YSLEER. V lost 0 bases and J lost 10; bases outside the gene matches: 7. The CDR3 reads CASSQDGGQGVSPLHF. The CDR3 DNA reads TGCGCCAGCAGCCAAGACGGGGGACAGGGAGTATCACCCCTCCACTTT.

The chain couples TRBV7-2 to TRBJ2-7; no definite D call. The germline gives CDR1 SGHTA, CDR2 FQGNSA. CDR3 length equals 14 residues. With 6 bases removed from V and 0 bases from J, the gap between germline ends came to 12 bases. CDR3 amino acids: CASSLTPLSYEQYF. The CDR3 coding sequence is TGTGCCAGCAGTCTAACCCCCCTCTCCTACGAGCAGTACTTC. Combining the CDR3 with reference TRBV7-2 and TRBJ2-7 gives the whole variable domain GAGVSQSPSNKVTEKGKDVELRCDPISGHTALYWYRQSLGQGLEFLIYFQGNSAPDKSGLPSDRFSAERTGGSVSTLTIQRTQQEDSAVYLCASSLTPLSYEQYFGPGTRLTVT.